This T cell receptor beta chain came from a study of post-analysis software for immune sequencing data. As concerns this clonotype: Antigen unknown.

Trimming removed 6 bases from V and 1 base from J, with 14 bases in between. The CDR3 contains 14 residues. CDR1 DFQATT and CDR2 SNEGSKA come from the germline V gene (reference sequence). General study points: Patients with multiple sclerosis recorded significantly lower normalized Chao1 diversity than controls, the study found. In patients, about five TRBV segments were more frequent than in controls, with TRBV5-6, TRBV5-1 and TRBV20-1 among them.

Prepared libraries of TCR beta cDNA carried unique molecular identifiers. TCRdb reprocessed the PCR reads with MiXCR, giving one entry per CDR3 protein. The table lists roughly 400,000 distinct CDR3 sequences, 35% to 45% of them singletons. The V call is TRBV20-1, the J call TRBJ2-3; D call uncertain. Material for sequencing was blood. The receptor was isolated from a girl between 2 and 10 years old with multiple sclerosis. The CDR3 loop reads CSAPGVVRTDTQYF. In nucleotides, the CDR3 is TGCAGTGCCCCCGGCGTGGTACGCACAGATACGCAGTATTTT.